Each of the 20 T cell receptor beta chains below was sequenced from the same sample in a study of CD4 T cells in relation to SARS-CoV-2 and coronaviruses. CD4+ T cells from unexposed donors were obtained before the COVID-19 pandemic (2011-2018). TCRdb's table, derived via immunoSEQ multiplex PCR, lists solely in-frame clones and lacks some. The sample contains 60,000 or so clones, approximately 94% of which appear only once. The sequenced sample consisted of naive CD4+ T cells from PBMCs. As to subset: naive CD4+ T cells isolated by negative enrichment. All receptors derive from a human donor in good health.

The chain is built from TRBV19 and TRBJ2-7; 9 positions agree with TRBD2. The ends lost 7 bases at V and 4 bases at J; junction bases unmatched: 2. Germline CDR1 LNHDA, CDR2 SQIVND (reference sequence). There are 12 residues in the CDR3. The CDR3, as DNA: TGTGCCAGTATTCTAGCGGGATACGAGCAGTACTTC. It codes for CASILAGYEQYF.

The chain combines TRBV28 with TRBJ1-5; D is unresolved. Per the germline V gene, CDR1 is MDHEN and CDR2 is SYDVKM. V lost 2 bases and J 0 bases, leaving 8 bases between the germline ends. The CDR3 consists of 15 residues. The CDR3 reads CASSLRSVSNQPQHF. The DNA of the CDR3 is TGTGCCAGCAGTTTAAGGTCAGTTAGCAATCAGCCCCAGCATTTT.

The genes are TRBV6-5 and TRBJ2-7, with D possibly matching TRBD1 (6 bases). CDR3 size: 14 residues. Trimming took 6 bases from V and 0 from J, leaving 12 bases between them. The germline V gene encodes CDR1 MNHEY and CDR2 SVGAGI. CDR3 in DNA: TGTGCCAGCAGCCGTGACAGGAGCTCCTACGAGCAGTACTTC. Translation gives CASSRDRSSYEQYF.

The V gene is TRBV28, the J gene TRBJ1-3; possible D gene TRBD1, 6 bases. This CDR3 contains 14 residues. The V gene's germline CDR1 is MDHEN and CDR2 SYDVKM. Trimming left V 6 bases short and J 3 bases short, with 12 bases between. The CDR3: CASSNGGSGNTIYF. The CDR3 nucleotides are TGTGCCAGCAGCAATGGGGGCAGTGGAAACACCATATATTTT.

CDR3 in DNA: TGCGCCAGCAGCTCGGAACTAGCGGGAGTATCCGAGCAGTACTTC. Residues: CASSSELAGVSEQYF. This rearrangement joins TRBV5-1 to TRBJ2-7; the match to TRBD2 covers 11 bases. CDR1 and CDR2 from the germline V gene are SGHRS and YFSETQ. The CDR3 consists of 15 residues. V trimming: 3 bases; J trimming: 6 bases; junction bases outside the gene matches: 8.

The chain is built from TRBV24-1 and TRBJ2-5, with 10 bases identical to TRBD1. The CDR3 length is 15 residues. V was clipped by 3 bases and J by 5 bases; unmatched bases: 5. In germline, CDR1 is KGHDR, CDR2 SFDVKD. The CDR3 DNA reads as TGTGCCACCAGTGATCCAGGGACAGGGGACGAGACCCAGTACTTC. Protein: CATSDPGTGDETQYF.

In its sample, this clone was seen once. The chain employs TRBV7-8 and TRBJ2-5, with D unresolved. CDR1 and CDR2 (germline): SGHVS, FQNEAQ. The CDR3 consists of 13 residues. V lost 2 bases and J lost 4, with 8 bases in between. The CDR3 sequence: CASSLRVGETQYF. The CDR3 nucleotides read TGTGCCAGCAGCTTACGTGTCGGAGAGACCCAGTACTTC.

The V and J genes are TRBV11-2 and TRBJ2-7; possible D gene TRBD1, 6 bases. V lost 1 base to trimming and J lost 1 base, with 11 bases between them. Germline values: CDR1 SGHAT, CDR2 FQNNGV. The CDR3 length is 15 residues. CDR3 sequence (DNA): TGTGCCAGCAGCTTAGTGCAGGGGAGTTCCTACGAGCAGTACTTC. As protein: CASSLVQGSSYEQYF.

For the CDR3, the DNA is TGTGCCAGCAGCGCAGTGGGGGACAGGAAGTACTTC. It specifies CASSAVGDRKYF. The rearrangement links TRBV9 to TRBJ2-4; 8 bases match TRBD1. From germline, CDR1 is SGDLS and CDR2 YYNGEE. The CDR3 runs 12 residues. The V segment lost 3 bases and the J segment 14 bases; nucleotides outside the gene matches: 7.

The table lists this clone with a few counts. For the CDR3, the DNA is TGTGCCTGGAGTGTACGGCAGGGTGGTTACGAGCAGTACTTC. As protein: CAWSVRQGGYEQYF. V gene TRBV30 combines with J gene TRBJ2-7; TRBD1 is a possible D gene (5 bases). The germline V and J ends were trimmed by 0 bases and 4 bases, with 13 bases remaining between them. This CDR3 has 14 amino acids. CDR1 and CDR2 from the germline V gene are GTSNPN and SVGIG (reference sequence).

The rearrangement uses TRBV7-3 and TRBJ1-1; no reliable D call. Trimming shortened V by 1 base and J by 1 base, and 7 bases separated the two germline ends. The CDR3 is 14 residues long. CDR1 is SGHTA and CDR2 is FQGTGA in the germline V gene. The CDR3 is CASSLSGRNTEAFF. CDR3 sequence (DNA): TGTGCCAGCAGCTTAAGCGGGAGGAACACTGAAGCTTTCTTT.

This chain connects TRBV27 to TRBJ1-5; D is uncertain. V gave up 5 bases and J gave up 9 bases, with 14 bases separating them. Germline CDR1 and CDR2: MNHEY and SMNVEV (reference sequence). The CDR3 has 13 amino acids. The CDR3 region has the DNA TGTGCCAGCAGTCTTCAGGCATCACCGCCCCAGCATTTT. It encodes CASSLQASPPQHF.

This chain connects TRBV28 to TRBJ2-5; D may be TRBD1 (6 bases). This CDR3 spans 15 amino acids. Trimming removed 4 bases from V and 7 bases from J, with 19 bases in between. CDR1 MDHEN and CDR2 SYDVKM come from the germline V gene. In DNA, the CDR3 is TGTGCCAGCAGTTCGAATACACAGGGTCGGCGGACCCAGTACTTC. Protein product: CASSSNTQGRRTQYF.

V gene TRBV10-3 combines with J gene TRBJ2-3, with D perhaps being TRBD1 or TRBD2 (5 bases each). The CDR3 is 14 amino acids. Germline V lookup: CDR1 ENHRY, CDR2 SYGVKD. The V gene lost 6 bases and the J gene lost 0 bases, with 10 bases spanning the gap. DNA of the CDR3: TGTGCCATCAGGGGGACGGCTAGCACAGATACGCAGTATTTT. Its translation is CAIRGTASTDTQYF.

The chain has TRBV24-1 and TRBJ1-4; TRBD1 might be the D (5 bases). The germline gives CDR1 KGHDR, CDR2 SFDVKD. This CDR3 comprises 14 residues. The germline V and J ends were trimmed by 3 bases and 3 bases, with 7 bases remaining between them. The CDR3 reads CATSDGTPNEKLFF. CDR3 sequence (DNA): TGTGCCACCAGTGATGGGACCCCTAATGAAAAACTGTTTTTT.

The CDR3 is CASREGKLGRNEQFF. In DNA form, the CDR3 reads TGTGCCAGCAGGGAAGGAAAGCTGGGGAGGAATGAGCAGTTCTTC. The chain joins TRBV7-3 to TRBJ2-1; D perhaps matches TRBD2 (6 bases). Between the trimmed V and J ends, which lost 6 bases and 7 bases, there was a span of 19 bases. Germline-derived CDR1 and CDR2 are SGHTA and FQGTGA. The CDR3 covers 15 residues.

The rearrangement joins TRBV5-4 to TRBJ1-4, with TRBD1 as a possible D gene (5 bases). This CDR3 comprises 13 residues. Trimming cost V 7 bases and J 8 bases, with 15 bases left between them. Germline assignment: CDR1 SGHNT and CDR2 YYREEE (reference sequence). The CDR3 spells CASSRGLEEKLFF. CDR3 nucleotides: TGTGCCAGCTCGAGGGGCCTCGAAGAAAAACTGTTTTTT. The variable domain in full, completed from reference TRBV5-4 and TRBJ1-4, reads ETGVTQSPTHLIKTRGQQVTLRCSSQSGHNTVSWYQQALGQGPQFIFQYYREEENGRGNFPPRFSGLQFPNYSSELNVNALELDDSALYLCASSRGLEEKLFFGSGTQLSVL.

The chain combines TRBV5-4 with TRBJ1-4; D possibly corresponds to TRBD1 (5 bases). Trimming took off 4 bases at V and 2 bases at J, with 15 bases between the two ends. The CDR3 loop spans 16 amino acids. Germline V gene sequence: CDR1 SGHNT, CDR2 YYREEE (reference sequence). The CDR3 region is CASSAIGGATNEKLFF. DNA of the CDR3: TGTGCCAGCAGCGCCATCGGCGGGGCCACTAATGAAAAACTGTTTTTT.

The rearrangement uses TRBV19 and TRBJ2-5; TRBD2 agrees at 8 bases. This CDR3 contains 14 residues. Germline values: CDR1 LNHDA, CDR2 SQIVND (reference sequence). Trimming at V came to 1 base and at J to 4 bases, leaving 2 bases not matched to a gene. CDR3 region: CASSIGGTRETQYF. The DNA of the CDR3 is TGTGCCAGTAGTATAGGAGGGACTAGAGAGACCCAGTACTTC.

V and J are TRBV5-1 and TRBJ2-5, with TRBD2 identical over 13 bases. After removal of 7 bases from V and 0 bases from J, the junction contained 3 bases not matched to a gene. The CDR3 runs 15 residues. The V gene's germline CDR1 is SGHRS and CDR2 YFSETQ. CDR3 region: CASGGLAGNQETQYF. CDR3 nucleotide sequence: TGCGCCAGCGGGGGACTAGCGGGGAACCAAGAGACCCAGTACTTC.